Below are 18 T cell receptor beta chains sequenced from a single sample in a study of blood T cell repertoires in COVID-19. Assay: immunoSEQ multiplex PCR; the TCRdb copy retains only in-frame clones and omits some. This table holds 300,000 to 350,000 clones, 80% to 90% found once. Source material: PBMCs or T cells enriched from blood (not recorded which). These receptors originate from a man aged 25 to 45 who had recovered from COVID-19.

The chain links TRBV30 to TRBJ1-5, with D unresolved. V was cut by 2 bases and J by 8 bases, with 13 bases left in between. Germline CDR1 is GTSNPN and CDR2 is SVGIG (reference sequence). This CDR3 spans 13 amino acids. The CDR3 DNA sequence: TGTGCCTGGAGTTTAGAGGACGGGAAGCCCCAGCATTTT. Translating gives CAWSLEDGKPQHF.

This clone showed up just a few times. The chain combines TRBV4-2 with TRBJ1-1; D gene unclear. Germline V gives CDR1 LGHNA, CDR2 YNFKEQ. The length of the CDR3 is 14 residues. V was shortened by 4 bases and J by 0 bases, with 9 bases between the two germline ends. CDR3 DNA sequence: TGTGCCAGCAGCCCGAACCCAGTGAACACTGAAGCTTTCTTT. This codes for CASSPNPVNTEAFF.

The J gene is TRBJ1-5, the V gene TRBV29-1; TRBD1 matches at 7 bases. Germline values: CDR1 SQVTM, CDR2 ANQGSEA. V was pared by 4 bases and J by 5 bases, with 11 bases of the junction left unmatched. This CDR3 is built from 15 residues. CDR3 residues: CSVVSEQGTYQPQHF. In DNA form, the CDR3 reads TGCAGCGTTGTGAGTGAACAGGGGACCTATCAGCCCCAGCATTTT. The full variable domain, with the rest looked up from reference TRBV29-1 and TRBJ1-5, is SAVISQKPSRDICQRGTSLTIQCQVDSQVTMMFWYRQQPGQSLTLIATANQGSEATYESGFVIDKFPISRPNLTFSTLTVSNMSPEDSSIYLCSVVSEQGTYQPQHFGDGTRLSIL.

The gene calls are TRBV28 and TRBJ1-6; D is undetermined. The CDR3 has 12 amino acids. Trimming stripped 10 bases from V and 6 bases from J, with 10 bases between. Germline lookup yields CDR1 MDHEN and CDR2 SYDVKM. The CDR3 is CATVGSNSPLHF. In nucleotides, the CDR3 is TGTGCCACTGTCGGGAGTAATTCACCCCTCCACTTT.

This chain uses TRBV5-6 with TRBJ2-3; D unclear. This CDR3 has 16 amino acids. The V end was cut by 4 bases, the J end by 0 bases, with 15 bases between. CDR1 SGHDT and CDR2 YYEEEE come from the germline V gene. The CDR3 DNA sequence: TGTGCCAGCAGCCAAACCCTAAACCGCAGCACAGATACGCAGTATTTT. This translates into CASSQTLNRSTDTQYF.

The CDR3 DNA follows: TGTGCCACCAGTGATCCCGCTCGGGTCAATGAGCAGTTCTTC. It encodes CATSDPARVNEQFF. This chain joins TRBV24-1 and TRBJ2-1; D is undetermined. Germline V gene sequence: CDR1 KGHDR, CDR2 SFDVKD. This CDR3 spans 14 amino acids. V was trimmed by 3 bases and J by 6 bases, leaving 11 bases between them.

The rearrangement joins TRBV3-1 (or the pseudogene TRBV3-2) to TRBJ1-5, with D unresolved. Germline loops: CDR1 LGHDT, CDR2 YNNKEL (reference sequence). The V end lost 1 base, the J end lost 2 bases, and 12 bases lay between the germline ends. The CDR3 runs to 16 residues. The CDR3 sequence is CASSQGSGVRNQPQHF. The CDR3 nucleotides read TGTGCCAGCAGCCAAGGGTCCGGGGTTCGCAATCAGCCCCAGCATTTT.

This clone was observed a single time. V and J are TRBV6-5 and TRBJ2-1; weak D call: TRBD2 (5 bases). This CDR3 is 10 amino acids long. Germline CDR1 MNHEY, CDR2 SVGAGI. V lost 6 bases to trimming and J lost 13 bases, with 10 bases between them. CDR3 in amino acids: CASSERNQFF. The CDR3 DNA sequence: TGTGCCAGCAGCGAGCGGAACCAGTTCTTC.

The CDR3 coding sequence is TGCAGCGCCCGGGACAGGGGGTCTGGGGACACTGAAGCTTTCTTT. Translating gives CSARDRGSGDTEAFF. The chain joins TRBV29-1 to TRBJ1-1; TRBD1 matches 11 bases. Per germline, CDR1 SQVTM and CDR2 ANQGSEA. This CDR3 spans 15 amino acids. V lost 7 bases, J lost 3 bases, and 10 bases stayed unmatched.

The CDR3 DNA reads TGTGCCAGCAGCCTCGCGGGGAGAAATGAAAAACTGTTTTTT. Translation gives CASSLAGRNEKLFF. The chain links TRBV14 to TRBJ1-4, with D unresolved. The CDR3 is made up of 14 amino acids. Looked up from germline, CDR1 is SGHDN and CDR2 is FVKESK. Trimming took off 4 bases at V and 5 bases at J, with 11 bases between the two ends.

A single count supports this clone. The chain joins TRBV28 to TRBJ1-2, with a tentative D call TRBD1 (6 bases). The CDR3 covers 15 residues. In germline, CDR1 is MDHEN, CDR2 SYDVKM. V dropped 1 base and J dropped 8 bases, with 17 bases sitting between them. Written as DNA, the CDR3 is TGTGCCAGCAGTTTATCCGGAAGGGGGGGCCGAGGCTACACCTTC. Its protein is CASSLSGRGGRGYTF.

About this clone: The sample has other DNA sequences that encode this CDR3 too. J is TRBJ2-1 and V is TRBV12-3 or TRBV12-4; D possibly corresponds to TRBD1 (5 bases). The CDR3 has 12 residues. V lost 2 bases to trimming and J lost 6 bases, with 5 bases between them. Here the CDR3 reads CASSLRGNEQFF. DNA of the CDR3: TGTGCCAGCAGTTTAAGGGGCAATGAGCAGTTCTTC.

This clone was observed a few times. The chain links TRBV7-9 to TRBJ2-2; 11 bases agree with TRBD1. This CDR3 has 15 amino acids. The junction had 5 bases not matched to a gene; V was cut back by 4 bases and J by 7 bases. Per the germline V gene, CDR1 is SEHNR and CDR2 is FQNEAQ (reference sequence). CDR3 residues: CASSWTGGVVGELFF. The DNA of the CDR3 is TGTGCCAGCAGCTGGACAGGGGGCGTTGTCGGGGAGCTGTTTTTT.

The chain joins TRBV9 to TRBJ2-1; TRBD2 matches 9 bases. CDR3 length: 16 residues. V dropped 4 bases and J dropped 3; count of bases not matched to a gene: 8. Germline lookup yields CDR1 SGDLS and CDR2 YYNGEE. The CDR3 spells CASSLPSGGNYNEQFF. The CDR3 bases are TGTGCCAGCAGCCTACCCAGCGGGGGGAACTACAATGAGCAGTTCTTC.

V is TRBV16 and J is TRBJ1-6; maybe TRBD1 (5 bases). V lost 7 bases and J lost 9, with 13 bases in between. In germline, CDR1 is KGHSY, CDR2 FQNENV. The CDR3 has 13 residues. CDR3 nucleotide sequence: TGTGCCAGCAACCCAAGGGGTGGTTCACCCCTCCACTTT. Protein sequence: CASNPRGGSPLHF.

The rearrangement joins TRBV10-1 to TRBJ1-5; 8 nucleotides match TRBD1. In germline, CDR1 is WNHNN, CDR2 SYGVQD (reference sequence). Trimming took 0 bases from V and 7 from J; bases not matched to a gene: 14. The CDR3 covers 18 residues. The CDR3 here is CASSESGRGLYGVQPQHF. The DNA for the CDR3 is TGCGCCAGCAGTGAGTCGGGCAGGGGGCTCTACGGTGTACAGCCCCAGCATTTT.

The rearrangement uses TRBV28 and TRBJ1-1; tentatively, D is TRBD1 (6 bases). Trimming took off 8 bases at V and 0 bases at J, with 10 bases between the two ends. The CDR3 totals 13 residues. Per the germline V gene, CDR1 is MDHEN and CDR2 is SYDVKM. CDR3 amino acids: CASSGQMNTEAFF. The CDR3 nucleotides read TGTGCCAGCTCGGGACAAATGAACACTGAAGCTTTCTTT.

This chain joins TRBV3-1 (or the pseudogene TRBV3-2) and TRBJ2-7, with 13 bases matching TRBD2. The CDR3 runs to 16 residues. The V and J ends lost 3 bases and 8 bases, in that order; junction bases with no gene match: 10. In germline, CDR1 is LGHDT, CDR2 YNNKEL (reference sequence). The DNA for the CDR3 is TGTGCCAGCAGCCACTTACTAGCGGGGGGGCGTGGCAAGCAGTACTTC. Amino acids: CASSHLLAGGRGKQYF.